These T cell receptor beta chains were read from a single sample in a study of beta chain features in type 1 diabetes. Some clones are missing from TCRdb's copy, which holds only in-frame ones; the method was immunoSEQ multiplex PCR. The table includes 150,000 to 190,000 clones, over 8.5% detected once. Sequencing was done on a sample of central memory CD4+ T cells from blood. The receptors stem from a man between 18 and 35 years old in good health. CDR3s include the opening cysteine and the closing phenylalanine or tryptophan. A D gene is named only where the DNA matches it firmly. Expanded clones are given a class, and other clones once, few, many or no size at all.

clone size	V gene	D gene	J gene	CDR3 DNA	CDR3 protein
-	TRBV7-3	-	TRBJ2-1	TGTGCCAGCAGCTTACCTCCCAGTAGGGAGCAGTTCTTC	CASSLPPSREQFF
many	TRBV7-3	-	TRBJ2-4	TGTGCCAGCAGCTTAAGCAGAGATGACATTCAGTACTTC	CASSLSRDDIQYF
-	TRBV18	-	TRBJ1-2	TGTGCCAGCTCACGAGACGGATACTATGGCTACACCTTC	CASSRDGYYGYTF
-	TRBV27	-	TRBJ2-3	TGTGCCAGCAGTTTTGGACCCACAGATACGCAGTATTTT	CASSFGPTDTQYF
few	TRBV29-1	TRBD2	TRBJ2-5	TGCAGCGTTGGGGGGACTGTTAGCGGGAGTTCAGAGACCCAGTACTTC	CSVGGTVSGSSETQYF
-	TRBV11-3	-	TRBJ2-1	TGTGCCAGCAGCTCCGGGGGATCCCACCTTGAGCAGTTCTTC	CASSSGGSHLEQFF
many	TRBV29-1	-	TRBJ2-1	TGCAGCTCCGTCTCCTACAATGAGCAGTTCTTC	CSSVSYNEQFF
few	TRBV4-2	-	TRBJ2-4	TGTGCCAGCAGCCAAGCCGATACGTGGGAGACCAAAAACATTCAGTACTTC	CASSQADTWETKNIQYF
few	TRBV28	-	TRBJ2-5	TGTGCCAGCATGCAAGGAGCGTCCTCGACGGGGGAGACCCAGTACTTC	CASMQGASSTGETQYF
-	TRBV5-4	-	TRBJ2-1	TGTGCCAGCAGTAAACAGACAGACTACAATGAGCAGTTCTTC	CASSKQTDYNEQFF
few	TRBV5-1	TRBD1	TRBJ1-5	TGCGCCAGCAGCCCCGACAGGGGCCGCAATCAGCCCCAGCATTTT	CASSPDRGRNQPQHF
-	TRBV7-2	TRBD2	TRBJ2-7	TGTGCCAGCAGCTTAACAGCGGGGGGTTCCTACGAGCAGTACTTC	CASSLTAGGSYEQYF
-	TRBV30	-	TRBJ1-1	TGTGCCGGACTTGACACTGAAGCTTTCTTT	CAGLDTEAFF
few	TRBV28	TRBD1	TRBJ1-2	TGTGCCAGCAGTCCTAGACAGGGGGCAAGTAGAGGGTATGGCTACACCTTC	CASSPRQGASRGYGYTF
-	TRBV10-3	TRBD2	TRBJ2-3	TGTGCCATCAGTGGACTAGCGGGAGGAGATACGCAGTATTTT	CAISGLAGGDTQYF
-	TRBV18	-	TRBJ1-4	TGTGCCAGCTCACCAGACCGCCGGGCCCTGGAAAAACTGTTTTTT	CASSPDRRALEKLFF
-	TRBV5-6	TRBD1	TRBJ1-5	TGTGCCAGCAGCGCTGTGGCAGGGAGGGACAGGCAGCCCCAGCATTTT	CASSAVAGRDRQPQHF
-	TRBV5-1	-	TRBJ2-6	TGCGCCAGCAGCTCGGGACTGCTCTCTGGGGCCAACGTCCTGACTTTC	CASSSGLLSGANVLTF
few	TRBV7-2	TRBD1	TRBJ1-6	TGTGCCAGCAGCTTAAAAGCAGGGGGCAATTCACCCCTCCACTTT	CASSLKAGGNSPLHF
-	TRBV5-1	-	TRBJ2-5	TGCGCCAGCAGCTTGGACCAAGAGACCCAGTACTTC	CASSLDQETQYF
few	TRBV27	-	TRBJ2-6	TGTGCCAGCACCACACCGTCCTCTGGGGCCAACGTCCTGACTTTC	CASTTPSSGANVLTF
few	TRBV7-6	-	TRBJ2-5	TGTGCCAGCAGCTTAGTCCTGGGGGAGGCGGAGACCCAGTACTTC	CASSLVLGEAETQYF
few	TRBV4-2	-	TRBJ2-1	TGTGCCAGCAGCCAGGCTCCTTGGGACAATGAGCAGTTCTTC	CASSQAPWDNEQFF
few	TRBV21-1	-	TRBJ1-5	TGTGCCAGCAGCAAAGGAAGGCCCCAGCATTTT	CASSKGRPQHF
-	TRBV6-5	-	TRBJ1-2	TGTGCCAGCAGTTACTCCGGCCAGGGCACTGGCTACACCTTC	CASSYSGQGTGYTF
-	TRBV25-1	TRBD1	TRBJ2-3	TGTGCCAGCAGCTACGTAGACAGGGATGCAGATACGCAGTATTTT	CASSYVDRDADTQYF
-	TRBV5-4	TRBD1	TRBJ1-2	TGTGCCAGCAGCGTCCGGGACAGCTATGGCTACACCTTC	CASSVRDSYGYTF
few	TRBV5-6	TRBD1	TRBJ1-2	TGTGCCAGCGGGGACAGGAGAGTATGGGGCTACACCTTC	CASGDRRVWGYTF
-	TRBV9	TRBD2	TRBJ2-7	TGTGCCAGCAGCGTTCGACTAGCGGGAGAAAGCGAGCAGTACTTC	CASSVRLAGESEQYF
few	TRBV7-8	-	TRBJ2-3	TGTGCCAGCAGCCCAACGGCCTATGGGGATAGCACAGATACGCAGTATTTT	CASSPTAYGDSTDTQYF
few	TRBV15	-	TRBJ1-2	TGTGCCACCAGCAGAGAAAGTAAGGTCCTTAGAAATGGCTACACCTTC	CATSRESKVLRNGYTF
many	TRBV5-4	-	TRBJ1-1	TGTGCCAGCAGCTTGGTTGGCCCGTCTAACACTGAAGCTTTCTTT	CASSLVGPSNTEAFF
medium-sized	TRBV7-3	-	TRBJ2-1	TGTGCCAGCAGCGCTCAGTCGGCAACATACAATGAGCAGTTCTTC	CASSAQSATYNEQFF
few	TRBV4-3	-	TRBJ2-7	TGCGCCAGCAGCCAACGGGCAGGGTGGAACGAGCAGTACTTC	CASSQRAGWNEQYF
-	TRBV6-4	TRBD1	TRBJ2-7	TGTGCCAGCCCGACAGGGTCCGAGCAGTACTTC	CASPTGSEQYF
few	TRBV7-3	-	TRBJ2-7	TGTGCCAGCAGCTTAAGGCACGAGCAGTACTTC	CASSLRHEQYF
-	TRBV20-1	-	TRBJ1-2	TGCAGAGGGGGGTATGGCTACACCTTC	CRGGYGYTF
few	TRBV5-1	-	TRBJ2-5	TGCGCCAGCAGCTTGAACAAGGGGGAAGAGACCCAGTACTTC	CASSLNKGEETQYF
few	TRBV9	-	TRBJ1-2	TGTGCCAGCAGCGTAATGGGGACTGGTGGCTACACCTTC	CASSVMGTGGYTF
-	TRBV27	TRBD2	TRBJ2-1	TGTGCCAGCAGTTCGTGGACTAGCGGGGCCAATGAGCAGTTCTTC	CASSSWTSGANEQFF